The rows below give T cell receptor beta chains drawn from one sample of a study of T cells after yellow fever vaccination. One entry per CDR3 protein, called by TCRdb with MiXCR from the 5' RACE reads. The sample holds about 160,000 distinct CDR3 sequences, 6% to 7.5% seen once. The material was CD4+ T cells sorted from PBMCs, obtained less than 6 days after the first yellow fever vaccination. These receptors came from a man aged 18 to 35 who received the YFV17D yellow fever vaccine. CDR3s include the opening cysteine and the closing phenylalanine or tryptophan. Fields, in order: D gene, clone size, V gene, J gene, CDR3 protein, CDR3 DNA. A D gene is named only where the DNA matches it firmly. Clone size, where shown, is once, few, many, or a class for clones that have expanded.

d_gene: NA
abundance: many
v_gene: TRBV20-1
j_gene: TRBJ2-3
CDR3aa: CSASTGRTDTQYF
CDR3nt: TGCAGTGCTAGTACGGGCCGCACAGATACGCAGTATTTT

d_gene: NA
abundance: many
v_gene: TRBV5-1
j_gene: TRBJ2-5
CDR3aa: CASSSPTGSETQYF
CDR3nt: TGCGCCAGCAGCTCTCCGACAGGATCAGAGACCCAGTACTTC

d_gene: NA
abundance: many
v_gene: TRBV11-2
j_gene: TRBJ2-3
CDR3aa: CASRPTGTGLDTQYF
CDR3nt: TGTGCCAGCAGACCAACCGGGACCGGCCTTGATACGCAGTATTTT

d_gene: NA
abundance: few
v_gene: TRBV27
j_gene: TRBJ1-5
CDR3aa: CASSLPGTQPQHF
CDR3nt: TGTGCCAGCAGTTTGCCGGGGACTCAGCCCCAGCATTTT

d_gene: NA
abundance: many
v_gene: TRBV7-2
j_gene: TRBJ1-4
CDR3aa: CASSLGGAGEKLFF
CDR3nt: TGTGCCAGCAGCTTAGGGGGGGCGGGGGAAAAACTGTTTTTT

d_gene: NA
abundance: NA
v_gene: TRBV7-2
j_gene: TRBJ2-1
CDR3aa: CASSLDGAGREQFF
CDR3nt: TGTGCCAGCAGCTTAGACGGAGCGGGTCGCGAGCAGTTCTTC

d_gene: TRBD1
abundance: NA
v_gene: TRBV5-4
j_gene: TRBJ1-4
CDR3aa: CASSGWTGGEEKLFF
CDR3nt: TGTGCCAGCAGCGGATGGACAGGGGGGGAGGAAAAACTGTTTTTT

d_gene: NA
abundance: many
v_gene: TRBV19
j_gene: TRBJ1-5
CDR3aa: CASSTQYSNQPQHF
CDR3nt: TGTGCCAGTTCGACACAATATAGCAATCAGCCCCAGCATTTT

d_gene: NA
abundance: many
v_gene: TRBV5-1
j_gene: TRBJ1-5
CDR3aa: CASSLEGQPQHF
CDR3nt: TGCGCCAGCAGCTTGGAGGGGCAGCCCCAGCATTTT

d_gene: NA
abundance: NA
v_gene: TRBV18
j_gene: TRBJ1-2
CDR3aa: CASSPPTRASDYGYTF
CDR3nt: TGTGCCAGCTCCCCCCCCACGAGGGCGTCCGACTATGGCTACACCTTC

d_gene: NA
abundance: many
v_gene: TRBV7-2
j_gene: TRBJ2-2
CDR3aa: CASSLTADTGELFF
CDR3nt: TGTGCCAGCAGCCTGACCGCGGACACCGGGGAGCTGTTTTTT

d_gene: NA
abundance: few
v_gene: TRBV5-1
j_gene: TRBJ1-1
CDR3aa: CASSVRASGGRAFF
CDR3nt: TGCGCCAGCAGCGTCCGGGCCTCGGGCGGGAGAGCTTTCTTT

d_gene: TRBD2
abundance: many
v_gene: TRBV20-1
j_gene: TRBJ2-3
CDR3aa: CSGAGGPSDTQYF
CDR3nt: TGCAGTGGAGCGGGGGGGCCATCAGATACGCAGTATTTT

d_gene: NA
abundance: many
v_gene: TRBV7-3
j_gene: TRBJ2-1
CDR3aa: CASSRERHNEQFF
CDR3nt: TGTGCCAGCTCGAGGGAGCGGCACAATGAGCAGTTCTTC

d_gene: NA
abundance: many
v_gene: TRBV7-2
j_gene: TRBJ1-1
CDR3aa: CASSLEGWRGRAFF
CDR3nt: TGTGCCAGCAGCTTAGAAGGGTGGAGGGGCCGGGCTTTCTTT

d_gene: NA
abundance: many
v_gene: TRBV20-1
j_gene: TRBJ2-7
CDR3aa: CSARPGQLTYEQYF
CDR3nt: TGCAGTGCCAGACCGGGACAACTTACCTACGAGCAGTACTTC

d_gene: NA
abundance: many
v_gene: TRBV20-1
j_gene: TRBJ1-5
CDR3aa: CSASPSRWSNQPQHF
CDR3nt: TGCAGTGCTAGTCCTTCCCGCTGGAGCAATCAGCCCCAGCATTTT

d_gene: TRBD1
abundance: once
v_gene: TRBV12-3/TRBV12-4
j_gene: TRBJ2-6
CDR3aa: CGSSPDRGLGANVLTF
CDR3nt: TGTGGCAGCAGTCCAGACAGGGGGCTTGGGGCCAACGTCCTGACTTTC

d_gene: NA
abundance: NA
v_gene: TRBV27
j_gene: TRBJ1-1
CDR3aa: CASSLYQGLEAFF
CDR3nt: TGTGCCAGCAGTTTATATCAGGGTCTAGAAGCTTTCTTT

d_gene: NA
abundance: many
v_gene: TRBV7-2
j_gene: TRBJ2-3
CDR3aa: CASSSRDSADTQYF
CDR3nt: TGTGCCAGCAGCTCCCGGGACTCGGCAGATACGCAGTATTTT